Listed here is a single TCR beta chain. Its antigen is undetermined. This sample was taken from a study of shared clonotypes between healthy human individuals. Study-level results: The study drew on few donors, limiting represented genetic and exposure-history diversity.

Generated by immunoSEQ multiplex PCR, the TCRdb table keeps only in-frame clones and is missing some. This table has approximately 710,000 clones, roughly 88% appearing once. Germline-derived CDR1 and CDR2 are WSHSY and SAAADI. V was pared by 5 bases and J by 1 base, with 11 bases between. The CDR3 is 14 residues long. The chain links TRBV10-2 to TRBJ1-2; D gene ambiguous. The receptor comes from a man aged 18 to 35 in good health. Some clones in this sample may be carry-over from other donors' samples. Sample: memory CD8+ T cells from PBMCs. Subset noted: CD45RO+ cells pooled with CCR7-negative TemRA cells. CDR3 loop: CASSTSLNNYGYTF. The CDR3 DNA is TGCGCCAGCAGTACCTCCTTGAATAACTATGGCTACACCTTC.